The table lists the clone carrying this T cell receptor (beta chain) with a count of one. Positively selected for CCR7, the CD45RO-negative cells used as naive CD8 cells excluded terminally differentiated effector memory CD45RA+ cells. This entry is derived from a study of shared clonotypes between healthy human individuals. The V gene's germline CDR1 is DFQATT and CDR2 SNEGSKA (reference sequence). V dropped 3 bases and J dropped 6 bases, with 5 bases sitting between them. The CDR3 runs to 11 residues. In the original workflow: Quality scores were absent from the junction-only immunoSEQ sequences, so filtering differed. Produced via immunoSEQ multiplex PCR; TCRdb's table is partial and in-frame only. Clone size and the V and J calls come from that table; the DNA yielded D and trimming. The sample lists about 550,000 clones, 95% to 96% occurring once.

This clonotype originated in a young woman in good health. This chain connects TRBV20-1 to TRBJ2-2; D call uncertain. The material sequenced was naive CD8+ T cells sorted from blood. The CDR3 nucleotides read TGCAGTGCTAGGAAGGCCGGGGAGCTGTTTTTT. This sequence encodes CSARKAGELFF.